This is a list of T cell receptor beta chains from one sample in a study of T cells after yellow fever vaccination. TCRdb fed the 5' RACE reads into MiXCR, producing one record per CDR3 protein. The sample contains a few hundred thousand distinct CDR3 sequences, approximately 21% of which appear only once. The material was PBMCs, obtained 15 days after the yellow fever booster vaccination. All receptors derive from a man under 40 who received the YFV17D yellow fever vaccine. CDR3s include the opening cysteine and the closing phenylalanine or tryptophan. The order of the fields is J gene, clone size, D gene, V gene, CDR3 protein, CDR3 DNA. D genes are given only for firm matches. Some rows have no size entry. The others give once, few or many, or a class for an expanded clone.

J: TRBJ2-1
size: few
D: TRBD2
V: TRBV15
CDR3: CATATRAGGRDEQFF
DNA: TGTGCCACCGCTACTAGAGCGGGAGGTAGGGATGAGCAGTTCTTC

J: TRBJ1-5
size: few
D: -
V: TRBV27
CDR3: CASRGWGDNQPQHF
DNA: TGTGCCAGCAGGGGGTGGGGGGACAATCAGCCCCAGCATTTT

J: TRBJ2-3
size: few
D: TRBD2
V: TRBV6-2/TRBV6-3
CDR3: CASSFSGSRTDTQYF
DNA: TGTGCCAGCAGTTTTAGCGGGAGTCGAACAGATACGCAGTATTTT

J: TRBJ2-7
size: -
D: -
V: TRBV5-1
CDR3: CASSQLTASYEQYF
DNA: TGCGCCAGCAGCCAACTTACGGCCTCCTACGAGCAGTACTTC

J: TRBJ1-2
size: once
D: -
V: TRBV5-1
CDR3: CASSLGQSRYGYTF
DNA: TGCGCCAGCAGCTTGGGACAGTCCCGCTATGGCTACACCTTC

J: TRBJ2-7
size: -
D: -
V: TRBV3-1
CDR3: CASTKAGASYEQYF
DNA: TGTGCCAGCACCAAGGCAGGAGCCAGCTACGAGCAGTACTTC

J: TRBJ2-7
size: -
D: TRBD1
V: TRBV24-1
CDR3: CATKRGQGKDEQYF
DNA: TGTGCCACCAAGAGAGGACAGGGGAAGGACGAGCAGTACTTC

J: TRBJ2-1
size: -
D: -
V: TRBV7-2
CDR3: CASTQGSTPAYNEQFF
DNA: TGTGCCAGCACCCAAGGTAGCACACCGGCCTACAATGAGCAGTTCTTC

J: TRBJ2-7
size: -
D: -
V: TRBV20-1
CDR3: CSAHLSSYEQYF
DNA: TGCAGTGCACACCTAAGCTCCTACGAGCAGTACTTC

J: TRBJ2-7
size: few
D: TRBD1
V: TRBV9
CDR3: CASSEGQATYEQYF
DNA: TGTGCCAGCAGCGAGGGACAGGCTACCTACGAGCAGTACTTC

J: TRBJ2-7
size: -
D: TRBD1
V: TRBV25-1
CDR3: CASSDDRGSYEQYF
DNA: TGTGCCAGCAGTGATGACAGGGGCTCCTACGAGCAGTACTTC

J: TRBJ2-5
size: few
D: -
V: TRBV15
CDR3: CATSRVSDSETQYF
DNA: TGTGCCACCAGCAGAGTTTCAGATTCAGAGACCCAGTACTTC

J: TRBJ2-2
size: -
D: -
V: TRBV10-3
CDR3: CAISESLLPNTGELFF
DNA: TGTGCCATCAGTGAGTCGTTACTTCCTAACACCGGGGAGCTGTTTTTT

J: TRBJ2-1
size: -
D: -
V: TRBV6-5
CDR3: CASSSDRNEQFF
DNA: TGTGCCAGCAGTTCCGACCGAAATGAGCAGTTCTTC

J: TRBJ2-1
size: few
D: TRBD1
V: TRBV11-2
CDR3: CASSRWDRYNEQFF
DNA: TGTGCCAGCAGCCGCTGGGACAGGTACAATGAGCAGTTCTTC

J: TRBJ1-5
size: few
D: -
V: TRBV6-1
CDR3: CASSERAGNQPQHF
DNA: TGTGCCAGCAGTGAGCGAGCCGGGAATCAGCCCCAGCATTTT

J: TRBJ2-2
size: -
D: TRBD2
V: TRBV7-2
CDR3: CASSQLAANTGELFF
DNA: TGTGCCAGCAGCCAACTAGCGGCGAACACCGGGGAGCTGTTTTTT

J: TRBJ2-7
size: many
D: -
V: TRBV3-1
CDR3: CASSQVDRYEQYF
DNA: TGTGCCAGCAGCCAAGTTGACAGGTACGAGCAGTACTTC

J: TRBJ2-2
size: few
D: -
V: TRBV10-2
CDR3: CASSERGLPGELFF
DNA: TGCGCCAGCAGTGAAAGAGGGCTCCCCGGGGAGCTGTTTTTT

J: TRBJ2-7
size: many
D: -
V: TRBV7-2
CDR3: CASSSVGYEQYF
DNA: TGTGCCAGCAGCTCAGTCGGGTACGAGCAGTACTTC

J: TRBJ2-1
size: few
D: -
V: TRBV20-1
CDR3: CSARDMAFQSF
DNA: TGCAGTGCTAGAGATATGGCTTTCCAAAGCTTC